This TCR beta chain derives from a study of T cells in Graves' hyperthyroidism and ophthalmopathy. Study details: Pretreatment peripheral blood was obtained at initial diagnosis. Study-wide results and limits: The model anticipated ophthalmopathy a median 6.5 months pre-onset.

Ten or more counts support this clonotype. The antigen remains undetermined. What was amplified from RNA transcripts were TCR beta CDR3 regions. The HTBI set primed first-round TCR CDR3 RT-PCR. TCRdb recomputed calls from the multiplex PCR reads with MiXCR, one row per CDR3 protein. This sample has approximately 300,000 distinct CDR3 sequences, with about a sixth found just once. Sequencing was performed on blood. This sequence originates from a woman aged 55-69 years with Graves' ophthalmopathy.

The DNA of the CDR3 is TGTGCCAGCAGCTTGTCAAGGAATGAAAAACTGTTTTTT. Its protein product is CASSLSRNEKLFF. The chain combines TRBV7-2 with TRBJ1-4; D not certain. Trimming left V 3 bases short and J 5 bases short, with 7 bases between. This CDR3 is 13 amino acids long. Germline values: CDR1 SGHTA, CDR2 FQGNSA.